A single sample is the source of the 17 T cell receptor beta chains below, sequenced in a study of shared clonotypes between healthy human individuals. The method was immunoSEQ multiplex PCR; TCRdb's version includes in-frame clones alone and lacks a portion of them. Here the sample spans approximately 2.1 million clones, approximately 95% being singletons. Sequenced input: naive CD4+ T cells from PBMCs. Subset noted: CD45RA+ positively selected. The receptors here all came from a young man in good health. Some clones in this sample may be carry-over from other donors' samples.

This chain connects TRBV5-1 to TRBJ2-7; D not certain. Trimming pared 3 bases from V and 6 bases from J, leaving 13 bases between. The V gene's germline CDR1 is SGHRS and CDR2 YFSETQ. This CDR3 is 13 amino acids long. The CDR3: CASSSGPTGEQYF. In DNA, the CDR3 is TGCGCCAGCAGCTCCGGGCCAACGGGCGAGCAGTACTTC.

The CDR3 loop is CASSFQMRGTTYGYTF. The DNA of the CDR3 is TGTGCCAGCAGCTTTCAAATGAGAGGGACAACTTATGGCTACACCTTC. The chain employs TRBV11-1 and TRBJ1-2; a possible D gene is TRBD1 (6 bases). The CDR3 sequence is 16 residues long. V lost 3 bases, J lost 5 bases, and 19 bases lay in between. Germline CDR1 reads SGHAT; CDR2 reads FQDESV (reference sequence).

The chain joins TRBV6-5 to TRBJ1-1; the D gene is possibly TRBD1 (5 bases). CDR1 MNHEY and CDR2 SVGAGI come from the germline V gene. The CDR3 spans 14 residues. V lost 2 bases to trimming and J lost 2 bases, with 9 bases between them. The CDR3 loop is CASSYQTANTEAFF. In DNA, the CDR3 is TGTGCCAGCAGTTACCAGACAGCCAACACTGAAGCTTTCTTT.

The chain is built from TRBV7-9 and TRBJ1-4, with D maybe TRBD1 (5 bases). From germline, CDR1 is SEHNR and CDR2 FQNEAQ (reference sequence). The CDR3 length is 15 residues. Trimming pared 5 bases from V and 5 bases from J, leaving 15 bases between. CDR3 DNA sequence: TGTGCCAGCAGCCCCCGGGACGGAAGAAATGAAAAACTGTTTTTT. This codes for CASSPRDGRNEKLFF.

The J gene is TRBJ2-1, the V gene TRBV5-4; either TRBD1 or TRBD2 may fit D (6 bases each). The CDR3 spans 15 residues. Germline V gives CDR1 SGHNT, CDR2 YYREEE (reference sequence). The ends were cut back, 4 bases at V and 4 bases at J, with 15 bases in the middle. DNA for the CDR3: TGTGCCAGCAGCCCCGAGGGGGGAACATACAATGAGCAGTTCTTC. Amino acid sequence: CASSPEGGTYNEQFF.

The chain carries TRBV19 and TRBJ2-1; TRBD2 aligns across 8 bases. Losses at the gene ends were 1 base for V and 6 bases for J; bases not matched to a gene: 5. Germline CDR1 is LNHDA and CDR2 is SQIVND (reference sequence). CDR3 size: 15 residues. The CDR3 loop is CASSIAGGGPNEQFF. The CDR3 DNA reads TGTGCCAGTAGTATAGCGGGAGGGGGGCCCAATGAGCAGTTCTTC.

This clone was seen just once. CDR3 protein: CASSDRDGPYEQYF. In DNA, the CDR3 is TGTGCCAGCAGTGACCGGGACGGGCCCTACGAGCAGTACTTC. The chain has TRBV28 and TRBJ2-7; D may correspond to TRBD1 or TRBD2 (5 bases each). The germline gives CDR1 MDHEN, CDR2 SYDVKM. The CDR3 consists of 14 residues. The V end was cut by 5 bases, the J end by 2 bases, with 13 bases between.

The chain carries TRBV5-1 and TRBJ2-3; 11 nucleotides align to TRBD2. CDR1 and CDR2 (germline): SGHRS, YFSETQ. The ends lost 1 base at V and 5 bases at J; junction bases unmatched: 18. CDR3 length: 20 amino acids. In DNA form, the CDR3 reads TGCGCCAGCAGCTTGATTTCCTCCCAGAGTCTAGCGGGAGGTGAAGATACGCAGTATTTT. Translated: CASSLISSQSLAGGEDTQYF. The variable domain in full, completed from reference TRBV5-1 and TRBJ2-3, reads KAGVTQTPRYLIKTRGQQVTLSCSPISGHRSVSWYQQTPGQGLQFLFEYFSETQRNKGNFPGRFSGRQFSNSRSEMNVSTLELGDSALYLCASSLISSQSLAGGEDTQYFGPGTRLTVL.

This chain connects TRBV7-8 to TRBJ2-2; tentative D call: TRBD1 (5 bases). The ends were cut back, 3 bases at V and 0 bases at J, with 11 bases in the middle. Germline-derived CDR1 and CDR2 are SGHVS and FQNEAQ. CDR3 size: 16 residues. The CDR3 sequence is CASSLIGQANTGELFF. In nucleotides, the CDR3 is TGTGCCAGCAGCTTGATCGGACAAGCGAACACCGGGGAGCTGTTTTTT.

The CDR3 region is CASSPGRASGTDTQYF. As DNA, the CDR3 is TGTGCCAGCAGCCCTGGTCGTGCTAGCGGAACAGATACGCAGTATTTT. The rearrangement uses TRBV4-2 and TRBJ2-3; TRBD2 matches 7 bases. The CDR3 runs 16 residues. V trimming: 4 bases; J trimming: 3 bases; junction bases outside the gene matches: 10. CDR1 is LGHNA and CDR2 is YNFKEQ in the germline V gene.

The genes are TRBV25-1 and TRBJ2-5; 7 bases agree with TRBD2. The CDR3 has 15 residues. After removal of 7 bases from V and 5 bases from J, the junction contained 13 bases not matched to a gene. In germline, CDR1 is MGHDK, CDR2 SYGVNS. The CDR3 region has the DNA TGTGCCAGCAATGGGCGGGAGCGCCTCGAGGAGACCCAGTACTTC. Its protein is CASNGRERLEETQYF.

Here the CDR3 DNA reads TGTGCCAGCAGCGACCGGAAGCGGGAGGGGGTCGGGGAGCTGTTTTTT. Translation gives CASSDRKREGVGELFF. The V and J genes are TRBV9 and TRBJ2-2; 10 positions match TRBD2. The trim removed 3 bases at V and 7 bases at J, leaving 9 bases unmatched. Germline V gene data show CDR1 as SGDLS and CDR2 as YYNGEE. CDR3 length equals 16 residues. Full variable domain (missing parts from reference TRBV9 and TRBJ2-2): DSGVTQTPKHLITATGQRVTLRCSPRSGDLSVYWYQQSLDQGLQFLIQYYNGEERAKGNILERFSAQQFPDLHSELNLSSLELGDSALYFCASSDRKREGVGELFFGEGSRLTVL.

V usage is TRBV15 and J usage is TRBJ2-1; D is possibly TRBD2 (5 bases). Looked up from germline, CDR1 is LNHNV and CDR2 is YYDKDF (reference sequence). The V gene lost 1 base and the J gene lost 10 bases, with 11 bases spanning the gap. The CDR3 loop spans 13 amino acids. CDR3 bases: TGTGCCACCAGCAGAGGTCTAGCTAGCGAGCAGTTCTTC. This gives the protein CATSRGLASEQFF.

The chain recombines TRBV5-5 with TRBJ2-1; 9 bases line up with TRBD2. Germline V gene sequence: CDR1 SGHKS, CDR2 YYEKEE (reference sequence). CDR3 length: 14 amino acids. V shed 6 bases, J shed 6 bases, and the junction held 7 bases outside the gene matches. CDR3 in amino acids: CASTKTSGLNEQFF. CDR3 bases: TGTGCCAGCACCAAGACTAGCGGCCTCAATGAGCAGTTCTTC.

The CDR3 nucleotides read TGTGCCAGTAATAGGCTAGCGGACACCGGGGAGCTGTTTTTT. Protein: CASNRLADTGELFF. This chain joins TRBV19 and TRBJ2-2, with 7 bases lining up with TRBD2. The CDR3 is 14 residues long. The germline V gene encodes CDR1 LNHDA and CDR2 SQIVND (reference sequence). The V and J ends lost 7 bases and 3 bases, in that order; junction bases with no gene match: 5.

The table lists this clone with a count of one. The chain has TRBV19 and TRBJ2-5; D is undetermined. The CDR3 consists of 13 residues. With 5 bases removed from V and 0 bases from J, the gap between germline ends came to 7 bases. Looked up from germline, CDR1 is LNHDA and CDR2 is SQIVND (reference sequence). This CDR3 is CASSLGNQETQYF. CDR3 in DNA: TGTGCCAGTAGTCTGGGGAACCAAGAGACCCAGTACTTC.

CDR3 sequence reads: CASSEAASAAFF. CDR3 coding DNA: TGTGCCAGCAGTGAAGCCGCCTCAGCCGCTTTCTTT. This rearrangement joins TRBV6-1 to TRBJ1-1; D is unclear. This CDR3 region has 12 residues. V gave up 0 bases and J gave up 11 bases, with 10 bases separating them. The V gene's germline CDR1 is MNHNS and CDR2 SASEGT.